Listed here is a single T cell receptor beta chain. Its antigen is currently unknown. The PCR contained 60 Vbeta and 13 Jbeta primers. The method was immunoSEQ multiplex PCR; TCRdb's version includes in-frame clones alone and lacks a portion of them. The table includes over 55,000 clones, about 89% detected once. This sample is part of a study of cytomegalovirus exposure and HLA in healthy donors. Whole-study results and caveats: Later examination showed HLA-associated TCR beta chains had greater clonal expansion than equally common others. Presence/absence analysis assumed near-uniform sequencing depth across donors.

Trimming shortened V by 10 bases and J by 1 base, and 11 bases separated the two germline ends. Germline loops: CDR1 ENHRY, CDR2 SYGVKD. The CDR3 is 13 residues long. The chain carries TRBV10-3 and TRBJ1-5, with a tentative D call TRBD1 (5 bases). The sequence was collected from a young man in good health and CMV-seronegative. The sequencing input was PBMCs. Here the CDR3 reads CATQGDSNQPQHF. In DNA form, the CDR3 reads TGTGCCACCCAGGGTGACAGCAATCAGCCCCAGCATTTT.